A selection of T cell receptor beta chains follows, all from one sample in a study of shared clonotypes between healthy human individuals. Sequencing was performed with immunoSEQ multiplex PCR; in TCRdb, only in-frame clones are kept and a portion is missing. The sample shows about 980,000 clones, around three quarters of them seen only once. Material: memory CD4+ T cells sorted from blood. The receptors were gathered from a man younger than 35 in good health. Both conserved end residues are part of each CDR3. A D gene is named only where the DNA matches it firmly. Clone size appears in some rows only: once, few, many, or a class for an expanded clone.

clone size	V gene	J gene	D gene	CDR3 DNA	CDR3 protein
NA	TRBV11-2	TRBJ2-2	NA	TGTGCCAGCAGCTTAGGCGTTGCCACCGGGGAGCTGTTTTTT	CASSLGVATGELFF
NA	TRBV15	TRBJ1-4	NA	TGTGCCACCAGCAGGGAGGCCTGGGCCAATGAAAAACTGTTTTTT	CATSREAWANEKLFF
NA	TRBV7-9	TRBJ2-5	NA	TGTGCCAGCAGCCCAAAGCAAGAGACCCAGTACTTC	CASSPKQETQYF
few	TRBV7-3	TRBJ2-5	TRBD2	TGTGCCAGCAGCCCATCTAGCGGGGGAGAGACCCAGTACTTC	CASSPSSGGETQYF
NA	TRBV7-2	TRBJ2-2	NA	TGTGCCAGCAGCTTATTTTCGCCTAGGCAGGGTTACACCGGGGAGCTGTTTTTT	CASSLFSPRQGYTGELFF
NA	TRBV5-1	TRBJ1-4	TRBD1	TGCGCCAGCAGCCCCGGGACAGCCTTTAATGAAAAACTGTTTTTT	CASSPGTAFNEKLFF
NA	TRBV21-1	TRBJ2-1	NA	TGTGCCAGCAGCGAAACTGGCAGGGAAAAATGCAATGAGCAGTTCTTC	CASSETGREKCNEQFF
NA	TRBV6-5	TRBJ1-1	NA	TGTGCCAGCAGCTCCGTGGGGGGGATCGCTGAAGCTTTCTTT	CASSSVGGIAEAFF
NA	TRBV29-1	TRBJ2-3	TRBD1	TGCAGCGTTGTGGGGACAGGGGGCACAGATACGCAGTATTTT	CSVVGTGGTDTQYF
once	TRBV19	TRBJ2-3	NA	TGTGCCAGTAGTTCTGTGCGGGGTGGGGGCACAGATACGCAGTATTTT	CASSSVRGGGTDTQYF
NA	TRBV6-4	TRBJ2-1	NA	TGTGCCACCTCGGAGGGTGATGAGCAGTTCTTC	CATSEGDEQFF
NA	TRBV11-2	TRBJ2-7	NA	TGTGCCAGCAGCTTAGGATGGTACGAGCAGTACTTC	CASSLGWYEQYF
few	TRBV2	TRBJ2-3	NA	TGTGCCAGTGAAAAGACTAACACGGGTGCGCAGTATTTT	CASEKTNTGAQYF
NA	TRBV19	TRBJ2-1	NA	TGTGCCAGTAGTAGCCCGACTCCTCTTAGTATCAATGAGCAGTTCTTC	CASSSPTPLSINEQFF
NA	TRBV28	TRBJ2-7	NA	TGTGCCAGCAGGAAGGGGGTAACCTACGAGCAGTACTTC	CASRKGVTYEQYF